This T cell receptor (beta chain) was observed in a study of T cell repertoires in breast cancer (dated by TCRdb to about 2016). With respect to the entire study: The study profiled tumors, lymph nodes and peripheral blood lymphocytes from breast cancer patients, plus peripheral blood from healthy control donors. After being minced and digested with Liberase and DNase, tumors and tumor-involved lymph nodes were passed through 70-um and 40-um filters. Controls included nine healthy donors of an age range similar to the patients. Most of the roughly 19 patient tumors analyzed for shared TCRs were ER+/PR+. Tumor-free lymph nodes were processed with no enzymatic digestion, and blood samples were separated using Ficoll. On average, sequencing produced about 500,000 sequences per sample and roughly 10 reads per input cell. Because breast cancer has a low mutational burden and common mutations are rare, the study reasoned that TCRs shared between breast cancer patients would target shared antigens.

Paired alpha-beta TCRs of CD8+ T cells were analyzed using an expanded emulsion RT-PCR method with primers for all TCR V genes. Before emulsion RT-PCR, CD8+ T cells were isolated using a CD8 positive selection kit and then incubated overnight in around 9.1 IU/mL IL-2. Library creation used emulsion pairing. A second nested PCR with blocking oligos suppressed unpaired genes, then a third nested PCR added Illumina adaptors and barcodes. Between roughly 5,000 and 280,000 T cells, along with C-region, Stepout and V-region primers, were included in each emulsion RT-PCR master mix. The Micellula Emulsion and Purification Kit was used to generate emulsions, and Qiagen OneStep RT-PCR reagents were used for RT-PCR. The pooled libraries were sequenced on an Illumina MiSeq using paired-end 2 x 250 reads. In the paper's pipeline: Read pairs were joined in Galaxy and clipped at the engineered overlap into separate alpha and beta files, and reads that were not clipped were discarded. Alpha-beta pairs were assigned with CompleteTCR, a MiTCR-based pipeline that links chains sharing read cluster identifiers using an R script. TCR sequences that were observed only once, about 1-3.1% of the total, were removed as potential sequencing errors. The public reads were reanalyzed by TCRdb: fastp trimming at Q25, MiXCR alignment, in-frame beta chains only. All rows with the same CDR3 protein become a single entry with the most common DNA and genes. TCRdb, not the original authors, processed these V and J calls. For this sample there are around 43,000 distinct CDR3 sequences; under 60% appear just once. Around 59% of the sample is held by the ten biggest clonotypes.

As concerns this clonotype: The specificity of this receptor is unknown. At one of its ends the junction is not consistent with the germline gene, which may arise from a read error.

Findings and caveats that apply to the study as a whole: Tumor-involved sentinel lymph nodes shared about fourfold more TCRs with matched tumor repertoires than tumor-free nodes (roughly 8% versus 2%). Around 18 TCR pairs were shared across seven or more patient tumors and were rarely found in control blood, which suggests possible tumor specificity. Shared TCRs were encoded by various nucleotide sequences, which suggests selection and expansion based on antigen. TRBV7 predominated among shared TCRs, which may reflect tumor recognition or a mispriming bias from eight TRBV7 primers. Because transcript abundance and primer differences skewed clone recovery, emulsion RT-PCR was regarded as qualitative rather than quantitative. Genuine antitumor clones may have been missed because singleton TCRs were discarded and only part of each tumor was sampled.

The CDR3 measures 15 amino acids from cysteine to phenylalanine. Only the CDR3 region is kept as DNA, spanning 45 bases read in frame from base 1. CDR1 and CDR2, looked up from the germline V gene (reference sequence), are SEHNR and FQNEAQ. The chain is made from TRBV7-9 and TRBJ1-1; a tentative D match to TRBD1 spans 5 bases. What was sequenced was CD8+ T cells. The sequence was collected from a pool of human donors with breast cancer or a healthy control (not recorded which). This receptor carries the CDR3 CASSKTGTSSAEALF. The sequence in DNA is TGTGCCAGCAGCAAAACCGGGACTTCGAGTGCTGAAGCTCTCTTT.